The clone carrying this T cell receptor (beta chain) was seen repeatedly, ten times or more. The junction shows a germline mismatch at one end, possibly a read error. The term stable hyperthyroidism indicated an absence of ophthalmopathy within 18 months of follow-up. This entry belongs to a study of Graves' ophthalmopathy and Graves' hyperthyroidism. RNA transcripts were the source from which TCR beta CDR3 regions were amplified. RT-PCR with HTBI primers came first, then second-round multiplex PCR. TCRdb ran MiXCR on the multiplex PCR reads and lists one entry per CDR3 protein. Found here are 300,000 to 450,000 distinct CDR3 sequences, approximately 18% of them singletons; the top ten hold roughly 2.3%. This CDR3 comprises 17 residues. Germline CDR1 SGHRS, CDR2 YFSETQ.

The sequencing input was peripheral blood. This TCR derives from an adult woman with stable Graves' hyperthyroidism. V usage is TRBV5-1 and J usage is TRBJ2-7; 15 bases are shared with TRBD2. The CDR3 sequence: CASSLGTSGRSSYEQYF. In nucleotides, the CDR3 is TGTGCCAGCAGCCTAGGGACTAGCGGGAGGAGCTCCTACGAGCAGTACTTC.